Reported below is one T cell receptor beta chain. This clonotype was seen a handful of times. The antigen this receptor binds is unknown. No quality values exist for individual bases; no much larger clone is one base distant. These reads were obtained on an Illumina HiSeq 2500. TCR beta libraries were prepared by quantitative 5'-RACE with molecular barcodes. The original pipeline was this. A new computational method based on a probabilistic model of VDJ rearrangement was used to identify disease-linked TCR variants. TCRdb reanalyzed the raw reads on its own, using fastp at Q25 for trimming and MiXCR for clone calling, and kept in-frame beta chains. Entries are consolidated by CDR3 protein sequence, retaining the most common genes and DNA. These V and J calls are TCRdb output, not the study's own analysis. The sample table contains around 340,000 distinct CDR3 sequences; only one count was recorded for 20% of them. The leading ten clones occupy around 13% of the sample.

The data stem from a study of CD8 T cells in ankylosing spondylitis (dated 2017 in TCRdb). Broadly, across the study: To find TCR variants linked to disease, the study profiled T cell receptor beta repertoires in ankylosing spondylitis patients and healthy donors. Samples of peripheral blood were taken, and for ankylosing spondylitis patients, synovial fluid was collected as well. In total, the full study cohort was made up of some 110 healthy donors and roughly 27 ankylosing spondylitis patients.

The investigation overall reported the following: A CD8+ phenotype was shown by the disease-linked clones, which were found at relatively low frequencies in peripheral blood. Some of the motif variants had been reported before in the synovial fluid and blood of reactive arthritis patients, a finding that suggests common disease-initiation mechanisms. A TCR beta motif made up of 7 to 9 highly homologous amino acid variants appeared to be characteristic of blood from ankylosing spondylitis patients. According to the report, matched synovial fluid samples from ankylosing spondylitis patients were significantly enriched for the disease-linked clones.

Material: blood, either unsorted or a sorted T cell fraction (not recorded which). The receptor was derived from a male donor with ankylosing spondylitis or in good health (not recorded which).

CDR3 region: CSARARGYLGETQYF. The sequence in DNA is TGCAGTGCTAGAGCCAGGGGCTATTTGGGAGAGACCCAGTACTTC. The rearrangement combines TRBV20-1 with TRBJ2-5; the best D guess is TRBD1, with 6 bases matching. The CDR3 runs 15 residues from the cysteine to the phenylalanine. CDR3 DNA is the only sequence kept; it has 45 bases, read in frame from the first base. The germline V gene (reference sequence) gives CDR1 as DFQATT and CDR2 as SNEGSKA. V is pared back by 1 base and J by 4 bases, with 16 bases lying between the germline termini.